One and the same sample provided the 13 T cell receptor beta chains below, sequenced in a study of response to subunit inactivated influenza vaccine. TCRdb called the RT-PCR reads again in MiXCR, with one record for every CDR3 protein. There are 500,000 or so distinct CDR3 sequences in the sample; approximately 15% occur only once, and 2.5% to 3.5% lies in the top ten. The sample was CD4+ T cells sorted from PBMCs, taken less than 30 months after vaccination. All receptors derive from a man aged 45 to 70 who received an inactivated influenza vaccine.

This clonotype was observed a handful of times. The chain joins TRBV10-1 to TRBJ2-7, with TRBD1 identical over 9 bases. With 4 bases clipped from V and 3 bases from J, the junction kept 7 bases outside the gene matches. The CDR3 contains 15 residues. Germline loops: CDR1 WNHNN, CDR2 SYGVQD (reference sequence). CDR3 region: CASSGTGTGHYEQYF. The CDR3 coding sequence is TGCGCCAGCAGTGGAACCGGGACAGGGCACTACGAGCAGTACTTC.

This clonotype was detected ten times or more. The rearrangement joins TRBV7-9 to TRBJ2-5; D gene unclear. V was shortened by 3 bases and J by 2 bases, with 10 bases between the two germline ends. The CDR3 length is 14 residues. Germline V gene lookup returns CDR1 SEHNR and CDR2 FQNEAQ (reference sequence). CDR3 sequence reads: CASSFAGPQETQYF. CDR3 bases: TGTGCCAGCAGCTTTGCAGGACCTCAAGAGACCCAGTACTTC. The full variable domain, in which reference TRBV7-9 and TRBJ2-5 provide the parts outside the CDR3, is DTGVSQNPRHKITKRGQNVTFRCDPISEHNRLYWYRQTLGQGPEFLTYFQNEAQLEKSRLLSDRFSAERPKGSFSTLEIQRTEQGDSAMYLCASSFAGPQETQYFGPGTRLLVL.

This clonotype occurred a few times. V usage is TRBV7-9 and J usage is TRBJ2-5, with D possibly matching TRBD1 (7 bases). This CDR3 comprises 13 residues. Trimming took off 4 bases at V and 5 bases at J, with 11 bases between the two ends. CDR1 and CDR2 (germline): SEHNR, FQNEAQ (reference sequence). The CDR3 DNA follows: TGTGCCAGCAGCTCCCCAGGGGGGGAGACCCAGTACTTC. Amino acid sequence: CASSSPGGETQYF.

The chain links TRBV7-2 to TRBJ2-3, with 12 positions matching TRBD2. The CDR3 loop spans 16 amino acids. After removal of 1 base from V and 6 bases from J, the junction contained 5 bases not matched to a gene. Germline CDR1 SGHTA, CDR2 FQGNSA. The CDR3 DNA reads as TGTGCCAGCAGCTTAGTGCTAGCGGGGGGGTCTGATACGCAGTATTTT. It translates to CASSLVLAGGSDTQYF. The whole variable domain, remainder taken from reference TRBV7-2 and TRBJ2-3, is GAGVSQSPSNKVTEKGKDVELRCDPISGHTALYWYRQSLGQGLEFLIYFQGNSAPDKSGLPSDRFSAERTGGSVSTLTIQRTQQEDSAVYLCASSLVLAGGSDTQYFGPGTRLTVL.

The V and J genes are TRBV4-2 and TRBJ1-5, with 7 bases aligning to TRBD1. This CDR3 spans 14 amino acids. The germline V gene encodes CDR1 LGHNA and CDR2 YNFKEQ. J lost 5 bases, V lost 4 bases, and 5 bases had no gene match. CDR3: CASSPGTVDQPQHF. The CDR3 bases are TGTGCCAGCAGCCCCGGGACAGTTGATCAGCCCCAGCATTTT.

The rearrangement links TRBV5-5 to TRBJ2-7, with D perhaps TRBD2 (5 bases). The germline V and J ends were trimmed by 0 bases and 2 bases, with 15 bases remaining between them. This CDR3 is built from 16 residues. CDR1 is SGHKS, CDR2 YYEKEE, per germline (reference sequence). The CDR3 is CASSLGAPVGTYEQYF. DNA for the CDR3: TGTGCCAGCAGCTTGGGGGCTCCTGTCGGGACCTACGAGCAGTACTTC.

This clonotype has more than one count but fewer than ten. V gene TRBV3-1 combines with J gene TRBJ2-7; a possible D gene is TRBD2 (5 bases). The CDR3 has 14 amino acids. Germline assignment: CDR1 LGHDT and CDR2 YNNKEL (reference sequence). Trimming took 0 bases from V and 9 from J, leaving 15 bases between them. The CDR3 coding sequence is TGTGCCAGCAGCCAAGATTTGTCGGACCGGGGGCAGTACTTC. Its translation: CASSQDLSDRGQYF.

This clonotype was seen ten or more times. CDR3: CASSLSGTRALEQYF. The CDR3 coding sequence is TGTGCCAGCAGCTTGTCTGGGACTCGCGCCCTCGAGCAGTACTTC. The V gene is TRBV5-4, the J gene TRBJ2-7; D perhaps matches TRBD2 (6 bases). Germline assignment: CDR1 SGHNT and CDR2 YYREEE (reference sequence). The CDR3 runs 15 residues. V was shortened by 1 base and J by 6 bases, with 17 bases between the two germline ends.

A few counts support this clonotype. The chain couples TRBV5-1 to TRBJ2-2; 7 bases match TRBD2. The CDR3 is 16 residues long. CDR1 SGHRS and CDR2 YFSETQ come from the germline V gene. With V trimmed by 4 bases and J by 1 base, 7 bases remained unmatched. The CDR3 bases are TGCGCCAGCAGCCCCGGGGACTACTGGAACACCGGGGAGCTGTTTTTT. It yields the protein CASSPGDYWNTGELFF.

The chain joins TRBV4-2 to TRBJ2-5, with TRBD2 matching over 10 bases. V gave up 1 base and J gave up 4 bases; unmatched junction bases: 6. The CDR3 extends over 16 amino acids. Germline lookup yields CDR1 LGHNA and CDR2 YNFKEQ. Here the CDR3 reads CASSQVQREGRETQYF. DNA for the CDR3: TGTGCCAGCAGCCAAGTTCAGCGGGAGGGCCGAGAGACCCAGTACTTC.

The chain recombines TRBV20-1 with TRBJ2-7; D is possibly TRBD1 (6 bases). Germline V gene data show CDR1 as DFQATT and CDR2 as SNEGSKA (reference sequence). With 8 bases removed from V and 1 base from J, the gap between germline ends came to 15 bases. The CDR3 is 13 amino acids. In DNA form, the CDR3 reads TGCAGTTCCTATTCAGGGGAATCCTACGAGCAGTACTTC. It yields the protein CSSYSGESYEQYF.

The chain combines TRBV20-1 with TRBJ1-1; D gene ambiguous. The CDR3 is 15 amino acids. The germline V gene encodes CDR1 DFQATT and CDR2 SNEGSKA (reference sequence). V shed 3 bases and J shed 2 bases, with 16 bases lying between them. DNA of the CDR3: TGCAGTGCTAGTAGACGGGGTGGTAGTAACACTGAAGCTTTCTTT. Protein sequence: CSASRRGGSNTEAFF.

This clonotype was seen a handful of times. The chain employs TRBV10-3 and TRBJ2-2, with 10 bases matching TRBD2. CDR1 and CDR2 (germline): ENHRY, SYGVKD. V gave up 3 bases and J gave up 7 bases; unmatched junction bases: 5. The CDR3 runs to 15 residues. CDR3 sequence reads: CAISETSGVVGELFF. For the CDR3, the DNA is TGTGCCATCAGTGAAACTAGCGGGGTAGTCGGGGAGCTGTTTTTT.